This T cell receptor beta chain was obtained from a study of post-analysis software for immune sequencing data. Study results and caveats: Roughly five TRBV segments appeared more often in patients than in controls, and TRBV5-6, TRBV5-1 and TRBV20-1 were among these.

V was shortened by 6 bases and J by 3 bases, with 21 bases between the two germline ends. Germline assignment: CDR1 MNHNS and CDR2 SASEGT. CDR3 length: 17 residues. cDNA libraries for TCR beta contained unique molecular identifiers. Input populations of 1 to 10 million T cells gave rise to around 500,000 cDNA molecules. TCRdb processed the PCR reads anew with MiXCR; each CDR3 protein has one entry. Of 400,000 to 500,000 distinct CDR3 sequences detected, roughly 38% appear once; the ten largest clones hold approximately 7.6%. This clonotype was found a few times. Its specificity is not known. This TCR was sampled from a girl aged 2-10 years with multiple sclerosis. The chain uses TRBV6-1 and TRBJ1-5; D gene ambiguous. Material for sequencing was blood. CDR3 bases: TGTGCCAGCAGCGATGGACTGACCTTTTTTCACAATCAGCCCCAGCATTTT. Protein: CASSDGLTFFHNQPQHF.